This TCR beta chain was sequenced in a study of Graves' ophthalmopathy and Graves' hyperthyroidism. The CDR3 consists of 14 residues. The V and J ends lost 4 bases and 1 base, in that order; junction bases with no gene match: 2. Germline V lookup: CDR1 SQVTM, CDR2 ANQGSEA. Comment on this clonotype: Its antigen remains unknown.

Findings and caveats of the study: The majority of expanded thyroid clonotypes above 0.001 frequency also occurred in blood. From stable hyperthyroidism, ophthalmopathy was separated by a 13-signature model with 85% to 90% sensitivity and around 80% specificity.

Amplified TCR beta CDR3 regions were obtained using RNA transcripts as template. Second-round multiplex PCR came after a first-round RT-PCR that employed HTBI primers. In TCRdb, the multiplex PCR reads were re-called with MiXCR into one record per CDR3 protein. The sample lists 210,000 or so distinct CDR3 sequences, roughly 27% occurring once. J is TRBJ2-5 and V is TRBV29-1; TRBD1 agrees at 11 bases. The receptor comes from a man in his fifties with Graves' ophthalmopathy. Material: peripheral blood. The CDR3, as DNA: TGCAGCGTTGTCGGACAGGGGGCCCAAGAGACCCAGTACTTC. Translation gives CSVVGQGAQETQYF.